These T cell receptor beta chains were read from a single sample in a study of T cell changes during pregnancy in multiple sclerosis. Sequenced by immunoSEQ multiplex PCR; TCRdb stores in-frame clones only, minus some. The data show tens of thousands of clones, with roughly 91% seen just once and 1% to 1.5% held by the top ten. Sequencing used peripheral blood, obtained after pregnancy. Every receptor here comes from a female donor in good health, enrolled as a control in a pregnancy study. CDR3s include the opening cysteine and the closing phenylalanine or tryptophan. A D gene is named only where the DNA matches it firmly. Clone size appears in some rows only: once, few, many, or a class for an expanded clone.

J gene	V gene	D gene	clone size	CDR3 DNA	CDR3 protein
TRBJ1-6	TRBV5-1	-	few	TGCGCCAGCAGCCCGGACAGCTCCTATAATTCACCCCTCCACTTT	CASSPDSSYNSPLHF
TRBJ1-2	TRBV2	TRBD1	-	TGTGCCAGCAGTCTTGAAACGACAGGGGCCCCCTACGGCTACACCTTC	CASSLETTGAPYGYTF
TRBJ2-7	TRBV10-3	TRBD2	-	TGTGCCATCAGTGCTCGAGCGGGGGGGAACGGGGACGAGCAGTACTTC	CAISARAGGNGDEQYF
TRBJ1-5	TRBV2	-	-	TGTGCCAGCAGTTCTAGACCCGGACAGCCCCAGCATTTT	CASSSRPGQPQHF
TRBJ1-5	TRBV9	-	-	TGTGCCAGCAGCGGGGGGCTCAATCAGCCCCAGCATTTT	CASSGGLNQPQHF
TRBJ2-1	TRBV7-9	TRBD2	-	TGTGCCAGCAGCGATAATCGGGGGGATTTAAATGAGCAGTTCTTC	CASSDNRGDLNEQFF
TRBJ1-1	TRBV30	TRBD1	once	TGTGCCTGGGACAGGGCCTATAGCACTGAAGCTTTCTTT	CAWDRAYSTEAFF
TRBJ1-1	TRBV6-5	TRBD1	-	TGTGCCAGCAGTTATCGGACAGGGTGGGACGCTTTCTTT	CASSYRTGWDAFF
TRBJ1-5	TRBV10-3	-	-	TGTGCCATCAGTGTCGCCAGCGATCAGCCCCAGCATTTT	CAISVASDQPQHF
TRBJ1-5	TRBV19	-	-	TGTGCCAGTAACCCTATCAGGGGAGAGCCGCCCCAGCATTTT	CASNPIRGEPPQHF
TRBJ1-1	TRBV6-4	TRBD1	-	TGTGCCAGTGCGAAACAGGGGCCACCATTGGGGGCTTTCTTT	CASAKQGPPLGAFF
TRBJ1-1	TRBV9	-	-	TGTGCCAGCAGCGTAGATTGGGGGGATTCTGAAGCTTTCTTT	CASSVDWGDSEAFF
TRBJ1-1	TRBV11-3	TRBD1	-	TGTGCCAGCAGCTTAGAGGGACAGATGAACACTGAAGCTTTCTTT	CASSLEGQMNTEAFF
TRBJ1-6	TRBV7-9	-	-	TGTGCCAGCAGCTCGCCCTTGGACAGTTCACCCCTCCACTTT	CASSSPLDSSPLHF
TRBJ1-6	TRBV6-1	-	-	TGTGCCAGCGGACAGCTAAGCTCCTATAATTCACCCCTCCACTTT	CASGQLSSYNSPLHF
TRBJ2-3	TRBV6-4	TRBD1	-	TGTGCCAGCAGTGAAGATGACAGGGGGCATACAGATACGCAGTATTTT	CASSEDDRGHTDTQYF
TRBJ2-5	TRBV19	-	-	TGTGCCAGTAGTCCCCGACAGGATGGAGAGACCCAGTACTTC	CASSPRQDGETQYF
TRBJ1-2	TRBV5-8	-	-	TGTGCCAGCAGCCTGAGGCATCACAGGGAAAATGGCTACACCTTC	CASSLRHHRENGYTF
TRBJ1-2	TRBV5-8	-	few	TGTGCCAGCAGCTACCGACAGGCTCACTATGGCTACACCTTC	CASSYRQAHYGYTF
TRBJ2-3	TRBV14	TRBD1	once	TGTGCCAGCAGCCCCGGCTTAGGGGGCGCAGGGGGCACAGATACGCAGTATTTT	CASSPGLGGAGGTDTQYF
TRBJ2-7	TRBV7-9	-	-	TGTGCCAGCAGCTTCCTGCACAGCCCCAGGGACGAGCAGTACTTC	CASSFLHSPRDEQYF
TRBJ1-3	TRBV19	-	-	TGTGCCAGTAGTCCTAGTACAGGATTAGGTAACACCATATATTTT	CASSPSTGLGNTIYF
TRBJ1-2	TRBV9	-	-	TGTGCCAGCAGCGTAACGCGCACGGGATCTAACTATGGCTACACCTTC	CASSVTRTGSNYGYTF
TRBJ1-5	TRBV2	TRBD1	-	TGTGCCAGCAGTGCACCGGGACAGAGCAATCAGCCCCAGCATTTT	CASSAPGQSNQPQHF
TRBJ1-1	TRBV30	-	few	TGTGCCTGGAGTCCTTGGGGCGGCACTGAAGCTTTCTTT	CAWSPWGGTEAFF
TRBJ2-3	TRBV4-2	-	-	TGTGCCAGCAGCCGGGGAGGCGGTACAGATACGCAGTATTTT	CASSRGGGTDTQYF
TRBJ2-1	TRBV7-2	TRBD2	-	TGTGCCAGCAGCTGGACTAGCGGGGGTCATGGGGAGCAGTTCTTC	CASSWTSGGHGEQFF
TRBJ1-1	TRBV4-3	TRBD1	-	TGCGCCAGCAGCCAAGTCGGACCCATCGCTTTCAGGGGGCCGACTGAAGCTTTCTTT	CASSQVGPIAFRGPTEAFF
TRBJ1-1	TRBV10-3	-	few	TGTGCCATAATAGGGGGAGGGAGCACTGAAGCTTTCTTT	CAIIGGGSTEAFF
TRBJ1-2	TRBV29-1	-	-	TGCAGCGTTGAAAGCCGGGAAGGTGGCTACACCTTC	CSVESREGGYTF
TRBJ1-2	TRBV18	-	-	TGTGCCAGCTCACCAGGCGGGTCTGGGGTCTATGGCTACACCTTC	CASSPGGSGVYGYTF
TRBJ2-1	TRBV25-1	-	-	TGTGCCAGCAGCCACGGGGGCTCCTACAATGAGCAGTTCTTC	CASSHGGSYNEQFF
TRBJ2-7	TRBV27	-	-	TGTGCCAGCAGTCCCGGCGGCACAGGTAAAGCCTACGAGCAGTACTTC	CASSPGGTGKAYEQYF
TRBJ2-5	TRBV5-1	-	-	TGCGCCAGCAGCTTGTGGGGGGACCCCTCTGAGCAAGAGACCCAGTACTTC	CASSLWGDPSEQETQYF
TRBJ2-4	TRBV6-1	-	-	TGTGCCAGCAGGCCGACAGGTGGGCCCAAAAACATTCAGTACTTC	CASRPTGGPKNIQYF
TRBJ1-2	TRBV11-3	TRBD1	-	TGTGCCAGCAGCTTTCTACAGGGGGCAGACTATGGCTACACCTTC	CASSFLQGADYGYTF
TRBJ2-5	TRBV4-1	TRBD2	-	TGCGCCAGCACCCTTTTCGGGGGGGCCGGTGAGACCCAGTACTTC	CASTLFGGAGETQYF
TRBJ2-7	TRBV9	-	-	TGTGCCAGCAGCATCTCCGGGACAATGTACGAGCAGTACTTC	CASSISGTMYEQYF
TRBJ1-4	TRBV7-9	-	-	TGTGCCAGCAGCGCGCCAGGGATTCGAGAAAAACTGTTTTTT	CASSAPGIREKLFF
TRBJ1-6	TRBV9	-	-	TGTGCCAGCAGCGTAGAAACAGGGCAGGGTTCACCCCTCCACTTT	CASSVETGQGSPLHF